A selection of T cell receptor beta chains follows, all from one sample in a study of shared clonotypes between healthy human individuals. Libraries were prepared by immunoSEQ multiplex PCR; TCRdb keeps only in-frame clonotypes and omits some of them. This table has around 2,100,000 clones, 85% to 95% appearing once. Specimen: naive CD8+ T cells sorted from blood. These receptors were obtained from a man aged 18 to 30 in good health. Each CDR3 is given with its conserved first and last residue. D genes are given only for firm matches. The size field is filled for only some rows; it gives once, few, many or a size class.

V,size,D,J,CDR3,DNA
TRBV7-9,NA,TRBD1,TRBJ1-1,CASSLGGQGSTEAFF,TGTGCCAGCAGCTTAGGGGGACAGGGGAGCACTGAAGCTTTCTTT
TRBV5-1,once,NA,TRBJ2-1,CASSWMTVNEQFF,TGCGCCAGCAGCTGGATGACAGTTAATGAGCAGTTCTTC
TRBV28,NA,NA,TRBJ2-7,CASSLRAFGYEQYF,TGTGCCAGCAGTTTACGTGCCTTTGGGTACGAGCAGTACTTC
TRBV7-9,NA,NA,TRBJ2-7,CASSLGSGPYEQYF,TGTGCCAGCAGCTTGGGTAGCGGCCCCTACGAGCAGTACTTC
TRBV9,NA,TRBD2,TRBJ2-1,CASSVLGTSSLSDEQFF,TGTGCCAGCAGCGTCTTGGGGACTAGCTCCCTGTCGGATGAGCAGTTCTTC
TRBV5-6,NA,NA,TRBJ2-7,CASSLDKGLSSYEQYF,TGTGCCAGCAGCTTGGATAAGGGTTTGAGCTCCTACGAGCAGTACTTC
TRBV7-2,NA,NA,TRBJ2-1,CASSLVGLGYNEQFF,TGTGCCAGCAGCTTAGTCGGGTTGGGGTACAATGAGCAGTTCTTC
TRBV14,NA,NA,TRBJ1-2,CASSPPGGLSYYGYTF,TGTGCCAGCAGCCCCCCCGGAGGTCTGAGTTACTATGGCTACACCTTC
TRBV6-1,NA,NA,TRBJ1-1,CASSGTGLEAFF,TGTGCCAGCAGCGGGACCGGTCTCGAAGCTTTCTTT
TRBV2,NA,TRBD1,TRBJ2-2,CASTDRAAGELFF,TGTGCCAGCACGGACAGGGCAGCCGGGGAGCTGTTTTTT
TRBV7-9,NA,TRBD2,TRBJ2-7,CASSFMTSGSREQYF,TGTGCCAGCAGCTTCATGACTAGCGGGAGCAGGGAGCAGTACTTC
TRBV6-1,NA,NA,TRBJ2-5,CASSEPAGPGETQYF,TGTGCCAGCAGTGAACCGGCAGGGCCGGGAGAGACCCAGTACTTC
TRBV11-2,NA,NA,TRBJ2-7,CASSLGSHSYEQYF,TGTGCCAGCAGCTTAGGGTCCCACTCCTACGAGCAGTACTTC
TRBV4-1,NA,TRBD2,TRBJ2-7,CASSQKTSGRSSSYEQYF,TGCGCCAGCAGCCAAAAAACTAGCGGGAGGTCGAGCTCCTACGAGCAGTACTTC
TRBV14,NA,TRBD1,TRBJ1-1,CASSQSRGMPEAFF,TGTGCCAGCAGCCAAAGCAGGGGGATGCCCGAAGCTTTCTTT
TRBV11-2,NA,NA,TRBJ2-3,CASSLVVGVVVDTQYF,TGTGCCAGCAGCCTCGTCGTGGGGGTTGTAGTAGATACGCAGTATTTT
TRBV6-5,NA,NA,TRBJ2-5,CASSYRARVGGETQYF,TGTGCCAGCAGTTACAGGGCCCGGGTGGGCGGAGAGACCCAGTACTTC
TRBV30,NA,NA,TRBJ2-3,CAWSVAGGGTDTQYF,TGTGCCTGGAGTGTAGCCGGCGGTGGCACAGATACGCAGTATTTT
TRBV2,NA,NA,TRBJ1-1,CASEGPQNTEAFF,TGTGCCAGCGAGGGGCCCCAGAACACTGAAGCTTTCTTT
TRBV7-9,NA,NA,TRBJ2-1,CASSLEGGNEQFF,TGTGCCAGCAGCTTAGAAGGGGGCAATGAGCAGTTCTTC
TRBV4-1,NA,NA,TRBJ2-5,CASSHRRGETQYF,TGCGCCAGCAGCCACCGCAGGGGTGAGACCCAGTACTTC
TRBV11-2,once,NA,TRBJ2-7,CASSLENYEQYF,TGTGCCAGCAGCTTAGAAAACTACGAGCAGTACTTC
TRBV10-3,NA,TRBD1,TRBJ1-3,CAISGQVDSGNTIYF,TGTGCCATCAGCGGACAGGTAGACTCTGGAAACACCATATATTTT
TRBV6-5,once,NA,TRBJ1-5,CASRGIGDQPQHF,TGTGCCAGCAGGGGGATAGGCGATCAGCCCCAGCATTTT
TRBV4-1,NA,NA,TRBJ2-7,CASSQALDSYEQYF,TGCGCCAGCAGCCAAGCGCTAGATTCCTACGAGCAGTACTTC
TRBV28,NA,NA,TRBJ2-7,CASSFWGSSYEQYF,TGTGCCAGCAGTTTCTGGGGGAGTAGTTACGAGCAGTACTTC
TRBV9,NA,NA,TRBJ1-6,CASSAARTVTRGVPLHF,TGTGCCAGCAGCGCCGCCAGGACGGTGACTCGGGGGGTACCCCTCCACTTT
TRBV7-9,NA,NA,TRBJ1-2,CASSPSHWQTSTYGYTF,TGTGCCAGCAGCCCTAGTCACTGGCAGACTTCCACCTATGGCTACACCTTC
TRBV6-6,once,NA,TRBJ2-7,CASSYGGSTYEQYF,TGTGCCAGCAGTTACGGAGGCAGTACCTACGAGCAGTACTTC
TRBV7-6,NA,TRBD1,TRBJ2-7,CASSLEQGAGYEQYF,TGTGCCAGCAGCTTAGAACAGGGGGCCGGGTACGAGCAGTACTTC
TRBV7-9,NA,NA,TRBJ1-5,CASSSPNQPQHF,TGTGCCAGCAGCTCACCAAATCAGCCCCAGCATTTT
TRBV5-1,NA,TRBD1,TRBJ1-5,CASSLAGQGNQPQHF,TGCGCCAGCAGCTTGGCCGGACAGGGAAATCAGCCCCAGCATTTT
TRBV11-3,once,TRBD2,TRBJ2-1,CASSSGLAGILSDEQFF,TGTGCCAGCAGCAGCGGACTAGCGGGGATCCTTTCTGATGAGCAGTTCTTC
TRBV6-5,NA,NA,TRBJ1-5,CASSYSEGDQPQHF,TGTGCCAGCAGTTACTCGGAGGGGGACCAGCCCCAGCATTTT
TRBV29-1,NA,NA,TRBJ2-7,CSVEYSGEQYF,TGCAGCGTTGAATACAGTGGCGAGCAGTACTTC
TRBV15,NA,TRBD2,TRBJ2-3,CATSRGLAGGPGSTDTQYF,TGTGCCACCAGCAGAGGACTAGCGGGAGGGCCGGGGTCCACAGATACGCAGTATTTT
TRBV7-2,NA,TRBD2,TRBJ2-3,CASSKLAGGLADTQYF,TGTGCCAGCAGCAAACTAGCGGGAGGGCTGGCAGATACGCAGTATTTT
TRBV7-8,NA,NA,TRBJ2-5,CASSLGVAQETQYF,TGTGCCAGCAGCTTAGGGGTAGCTCAAGAGACCCAGTACTTC
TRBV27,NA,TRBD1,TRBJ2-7,CASSLSRTGGWNEQYF,TGTGCCAGCAGTCTCTCCCGGACAGGGGGCTGGAACGAGCAGTACTTC
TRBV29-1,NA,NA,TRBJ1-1,CSVDNMRDTEAFF,TGCAGCGTTGATAACATGAGGGACACTGAAGCTTTCTTT
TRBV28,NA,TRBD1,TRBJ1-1,CASSSTGLGTEAFF,TGTGCCAGCAGTTCGACAGGGCTGGGCACTGAAGCTTTCTTT
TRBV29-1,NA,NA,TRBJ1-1,CSVEGDDTEAFF,TGCAGCGTGGAGGGGGATGACACTGAAGCTTTCTTT